This T cell receptor (beta chain) was retrieved from a study of blood T cells in healthy people across ages. The CDR3 runs 17 residues. From germline, CDR1 is SGHAT and CDR2 FQNNGV. V shed 5 bases and J 3 bases; nucleotides not matched to a gene: 9. Next came a second PCR, run for about 7 to 12 cycles, which used a sample-barcoded 5' primer along with a J-beta primer mix. Each CDR3 protein is one row after TCRdb ran MiXCR on the 5' RACE reads. This sample has more than 1.4 million distinct CDR3 sequences; about 40% occur once, and the top ten carry roughly 7.7%. As concerns this clonotype: No antigen is known for it.

Study outcomes and limitations: Unsorted PBMC material precluded a definitive naive versus antigen-experienced comparison.

Individuals who donated were healthy Caucasians from Russia aged roughly 6 to 100. Each sample had at least 6.5 million PBMCs isolated. Total RNA, at least 5.5 micrograms per sample, came from PBMCs. Material for sequencing was blood. The chain is built from TRBV11-2 and TRBJ2-3; 12 positions match TRBD2. This clonotype was obtained from a young woman in good health. CDR3 region: CASSPASGRAGTDTQYF. CDR3 in DNA: TGTGCCAGCAGCCCTGCTAGCGGGAGGGCCGGGACAGATACGCAGTATTTT.